This T cell receptor (beta chain) stems from a study of T cells in Graves' hyperthyroidism and ophthalmopathy. General study findings and limits: Expanded thyroid clonotypes (above 0.001) were mostly also found in blood.

This CDR3 has 17 residues. V lost 3 bases, J lost 3 bases, and 6 bases stayed unmatched. At least ten counts were recorded for this clonotype. Antigen: not known. Reasons for excluding patients were uncontrolled infection, other autoimmune disease, pregnancy or lactation. Amplification targeted TCR beta CDR3 regions from RNA transcripts. TCR CDR3 underwent first-round RT-PCR with the HTBI primer set. MiXCR, run by TCRdb on the multiplex PCR reads, gives a single entry per CDR3 protein. There are fewer than 900,000 distinct CDR3 sequences in the sample; approximately 16% occur only once, and approximately 8% lies in the top ten.

The V call is TRBV12-3 or TRBV12-4, the J call TRBJ2-3, with 13 bases aligning to TRBD2. The clonotype originates from a man aged 18 to 30 with Graves' hyperthyroidism. Sequencing was carried out using blood. The CDR3 sequence: CASSFAGLAGVTDTQYF. The CDR3 nucleotides are TGTGCCAGCAGTTTTGCCGGACTAGCGGGAGTAACAGATACGCAGTATTTT.